A selection of T cell receptor beta chains follows, all from one sample in a study of human T cells and chemical hapten exposure. Each CDR3 protein is one row after TCRdb ran MiXCR on the RACE reads. Here the sample spans 300,000 to 450,000 distinct CDR3 sequences, approximately 5% being singletons. Source: whole blood, taken in connection with sensitization to the hapten diphenylcyclopropenone (DPC). The receptors derive from a woman between 50 and 59 years old with alopecia areata. Some clones in this sample may be carry-over from other donors' samples. Each CDR3 is given with its conserved first and last residue. The order of the fields is clone size, V gene, J gene, D gene, CDR3 protein, CDR3 DNA. D genes are given only for firm matches. Expanded clones are given a class, and other clones once, few, many or no size at all.

size: .
V: TRBV5-1
J: TRBJ1-1
D: .
CDR3: CASSYGQNTEAFF
DNA: TGCGCCAGCAGTTATGGACAGAACACTGAAGCTTTCTTT

size: many
V: TRBV10-2
J: TRBJ2-7
D: TRBD2
CDR3: CASSDHPPGTTGYEQYF
DNA: TGCGCCAGCAGTGACCACCCCCCGGGGACTACCGGGTACGAGCAGTACTTC

size: .
V: TRBV29-1
J: TRBJ2-1
D: .
CDR3: CSVGRGREQFF
DNA: TGCAGCGTTGGTCGGGGAAGGGAGCAGTTCTTC

size: many
V: TRBV6-2/TRBV6-3
J: TRBJ2-1
D: TRBD2
CDR3: CASSYQTSGGPTGSNEQFF
DNA: TGTGCCAGCAGTTACCAAACTAGCGGGGGGCCGACCGGTTCCAATGAGCAGTTCTTC

size: many
V: TRBV7-7
J: TRBJ2-7
D: TRBD2
CDR3: CASSPGLAGGPVEQYF
DNA: TGTGCCAGCAGCCCCGGACTAGCGGGGGGGCCCGTCGAGCAGTACTTC

size: few
V: TRBV6-1
J: TRBJ2-7
D: .
CDR3: CASSEAFKGYEQYF
DNA: TGTGCCAGCAGTGAAGCTTTTAAAGGGTACGAGCAGTACTTC

size: many
V: TRBV12-3/TRBV12-4
J: TRBJ2-3
D: .
CDR3: CASGGHDTDTQYF
DNA: TGTGCCAGCGGCGGACACGACACAGATACGCAGTATTTT

size: many
V: TRBV12-3/TRBV12-4
J: TRBJ2-3
D: .
CDR3: CASTFRSGTDTQYF
DNA: TGTGCCAGCACCTTTAGGTCGGGCACAGATACGCAGTATTTT

size: .
V: TRBV3-1
J: TRBJ1-1
D: TRBD1
CDR3: CASSRFLRTGPNTEAFF
DNA: TGTGCCAGCAGCCGATTCTTAAGGACAGGCCCGAACACTGAAGCTTTCTTT

size: many
V: TRBV29-1
J: TRBJ1-1
D: .
CDR3: CSVEDHGTEAFF
DNA: TGCAGCGTTGAAGATCATGGGACTGAAGCTTTCTTT

size: many
V: TRBV20-1
J: TRBJ1-6
D: .
CDR3: CSARGQGNSPLHF
DNA: TGCAGTGCTAGGGGTCAGGGTAATTCACCCCTCCACTTT

size: few
V: TRBV11-1
J: TRBJ2-7
D: .
CDR3: CASSCPPSGGEQYF
DNA: TGTGCCAGCAGCTGTCCGCCTTCCGGGGGCGAGCAGTACTTC

size: many
V: TRBV25-1
J: TRBJ2-7
D: TRBD1
CDR3: CASMGTGGSEQYF
DNA: TGTGCCAGCATGGGGACAGGGGGCAGCGAGCAGTACTTC

size: many
V: TRBV11-2
J: TRBJ2-7
D: .
CDR3: CASSLPTPPAYEQYF
DNA: TGTGCCAGCAGCCTGCCTACTCCTCCGGCCTACGAGCAGTACTTC

size: many
V: TRBV2
J: TRBJ2-2
D: .
CDR3: CASGGRASNTGELFF
DNA: TGTGCCAGTGGGGGCAGGGCCTCGAACACCGGGGAGCTGTTTTTT

size: many
V: TRBV5-4
J: TRBJ2-1
D: .
CDR3: CASSFPRGTDEQFF
DNA: TGTGCCAGCAGCTTCCCCAGGGGTACGGATGAGCAGTTCTTC

size: many
V: TRBV5-1
J: TRBJ1-1
D: TRBD1
CDR3: CASSEGTGAMNTEAFF
DNA: TGCGCCAGCAGCGAGGGGACAGGGGCGATGAACACTGAAGCTTTCTTT

size: .
V: TRBV5-1
J: TRBJ2-7
D: .
CDR3: CASSLYSSSSYEQYF
DNA: TGCGCCAGCAGCTTGTATTCCTCGAGCTCCTACGAGCAGTACTTC

size: many
V: TRBV19
J: TRBJ2-1
D: TRBD1
CDR3: CASNPTGEAYNEQFF
DNA: TGTGCCAGTAATCCTACAGGGGAAGCCTACAATGAGCAGTTCTTC

size: many
V: TRBV4-3
J: TRBJ1-5
D: TRBD1
CDR3: CASSQELQGSQPQHF
DNA: TGCGCCAGCAGCCAGGAGCTACAGGGGAGTCAGCCCCAGCATTTT